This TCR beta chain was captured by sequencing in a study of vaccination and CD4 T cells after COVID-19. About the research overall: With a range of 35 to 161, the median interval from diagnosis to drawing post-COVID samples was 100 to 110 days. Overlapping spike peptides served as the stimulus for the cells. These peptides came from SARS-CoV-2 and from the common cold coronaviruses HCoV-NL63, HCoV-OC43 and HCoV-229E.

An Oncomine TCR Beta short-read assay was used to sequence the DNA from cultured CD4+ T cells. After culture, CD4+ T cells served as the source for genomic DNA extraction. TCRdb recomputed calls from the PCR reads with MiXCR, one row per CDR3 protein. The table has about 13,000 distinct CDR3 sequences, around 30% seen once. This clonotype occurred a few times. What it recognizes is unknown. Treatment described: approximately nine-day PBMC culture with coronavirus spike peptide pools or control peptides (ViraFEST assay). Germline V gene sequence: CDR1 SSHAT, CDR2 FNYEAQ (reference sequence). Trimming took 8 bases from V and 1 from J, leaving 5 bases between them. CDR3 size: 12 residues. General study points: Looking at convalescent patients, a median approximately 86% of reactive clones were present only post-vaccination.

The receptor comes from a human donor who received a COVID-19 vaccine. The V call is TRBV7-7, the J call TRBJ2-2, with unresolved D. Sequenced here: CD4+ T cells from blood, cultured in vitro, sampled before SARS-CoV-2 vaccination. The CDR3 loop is CASGRNTGELFF. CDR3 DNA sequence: TGTGCCAGCGGGCGGAACACCGGGGAGCTGTTTTTT. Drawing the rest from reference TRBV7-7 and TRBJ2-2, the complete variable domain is GAGVSQSPRYKVTKRGQDVTLRCDPISSHATLYWYQQALGQGPEFLTYFNYEAQPDKSGLPSDRFSAERPEGSISTLTIQRTEQRDSAMYRCASGRNTGELFFGEGSRLTVL.